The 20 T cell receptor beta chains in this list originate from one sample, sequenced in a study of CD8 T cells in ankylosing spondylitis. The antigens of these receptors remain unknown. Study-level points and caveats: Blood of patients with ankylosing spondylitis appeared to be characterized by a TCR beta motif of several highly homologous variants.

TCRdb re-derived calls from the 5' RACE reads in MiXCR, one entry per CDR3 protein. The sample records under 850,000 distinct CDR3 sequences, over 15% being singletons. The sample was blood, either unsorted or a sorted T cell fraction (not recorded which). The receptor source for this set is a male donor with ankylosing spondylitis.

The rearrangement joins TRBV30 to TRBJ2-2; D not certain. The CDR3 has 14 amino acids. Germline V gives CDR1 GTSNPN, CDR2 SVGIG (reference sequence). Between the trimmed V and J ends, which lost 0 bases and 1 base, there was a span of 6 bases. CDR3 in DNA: TGTGCCTGGAGTGTGGTACAGAACACCGGGGAGCTGTTTTTT. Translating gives CAWSVVQNTGELFF.

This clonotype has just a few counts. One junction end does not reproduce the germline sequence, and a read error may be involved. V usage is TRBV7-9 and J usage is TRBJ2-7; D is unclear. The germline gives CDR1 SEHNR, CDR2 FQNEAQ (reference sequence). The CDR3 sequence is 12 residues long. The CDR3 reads CASSTRYDEQYF. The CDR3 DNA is TGTGCCAGCAGCACCAGGTATGACGAGCAGTATTTC.

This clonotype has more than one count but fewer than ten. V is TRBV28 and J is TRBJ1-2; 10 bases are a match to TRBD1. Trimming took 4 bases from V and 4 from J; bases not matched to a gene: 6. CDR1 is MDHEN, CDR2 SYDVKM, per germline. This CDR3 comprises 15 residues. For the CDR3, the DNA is TGTGCCAGCAGTTCGTCGACAGGGGGCCTCTATGGCTACACCTTC. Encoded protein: CASSSSTGGLYGYTF.

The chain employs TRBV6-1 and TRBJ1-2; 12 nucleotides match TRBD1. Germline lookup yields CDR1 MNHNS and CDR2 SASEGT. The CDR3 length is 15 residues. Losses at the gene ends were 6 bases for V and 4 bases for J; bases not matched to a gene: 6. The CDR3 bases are TGTGCCAGCAGCACAGGGACAGGGGGCGCCTATGGCTACACCTTC. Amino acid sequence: CASSTGTGGAYGYTF.

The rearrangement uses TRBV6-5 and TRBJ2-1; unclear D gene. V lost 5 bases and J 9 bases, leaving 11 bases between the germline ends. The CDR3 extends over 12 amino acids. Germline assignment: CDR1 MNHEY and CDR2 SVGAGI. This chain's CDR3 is CASSPPSSEQFF. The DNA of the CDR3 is TGTGCCAGCAGTCCCCCTTCGAGTGAGCAGTTCTTC.

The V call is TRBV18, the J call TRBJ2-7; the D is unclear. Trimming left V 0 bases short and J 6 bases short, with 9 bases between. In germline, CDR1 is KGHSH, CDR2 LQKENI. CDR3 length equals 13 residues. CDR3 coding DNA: TGTGCCAGCTCACCACCTTTTCCGGGCGAGCAGTACTTC. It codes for CASSPPFPGEQYF.

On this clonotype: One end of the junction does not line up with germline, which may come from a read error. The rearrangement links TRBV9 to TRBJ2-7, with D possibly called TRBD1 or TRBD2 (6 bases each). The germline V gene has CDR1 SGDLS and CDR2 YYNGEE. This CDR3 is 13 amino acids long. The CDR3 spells CASSPWSGDKLNF. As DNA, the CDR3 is TGTGCCAGCAGCCCCTGGTCGGGGGACAAGTTGAACTTC.

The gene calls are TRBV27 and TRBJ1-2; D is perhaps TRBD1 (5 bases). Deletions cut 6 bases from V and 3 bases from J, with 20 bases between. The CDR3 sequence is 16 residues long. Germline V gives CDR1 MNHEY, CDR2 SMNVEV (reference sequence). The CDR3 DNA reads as TGTGCCAGCAGCCCGCGGGACCGCGTTTTAGACTATGGCTACACCTTC. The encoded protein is CASSPRDRVLDYGYTF.

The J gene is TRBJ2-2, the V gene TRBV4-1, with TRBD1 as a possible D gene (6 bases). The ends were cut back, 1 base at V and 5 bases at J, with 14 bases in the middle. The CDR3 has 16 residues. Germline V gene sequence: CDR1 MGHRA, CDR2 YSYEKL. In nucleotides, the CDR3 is TGCGCCAGCAGCCAAGCCAGGGGCGCTAGGACCGGGGAGCTGTTTTTT. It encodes CASSQARGARTGELFF.

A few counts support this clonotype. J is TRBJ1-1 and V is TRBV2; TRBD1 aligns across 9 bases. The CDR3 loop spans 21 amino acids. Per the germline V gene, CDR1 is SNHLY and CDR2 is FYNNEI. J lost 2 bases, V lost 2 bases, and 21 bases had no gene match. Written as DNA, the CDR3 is TGTGCCAGCAGTGAACCTTCTGGGACAGGGCTTTGGTTGGTGGGAAACACTGAAGCTTTCTTT. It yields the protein CASSEPSGTGLWLVGNTEAFF. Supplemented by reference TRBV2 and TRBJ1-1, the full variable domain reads EPEVTQTPSHQVTQMGQEVILRCVPISNHLYFYWYRQILGQKVEFLVSFYNNEISEKSEIFDDQFSVERPDGSNFTLKIRSTKLEDSAMYFCASSEPSGTGLWLVGNTEAFFGQGTRLTVV.

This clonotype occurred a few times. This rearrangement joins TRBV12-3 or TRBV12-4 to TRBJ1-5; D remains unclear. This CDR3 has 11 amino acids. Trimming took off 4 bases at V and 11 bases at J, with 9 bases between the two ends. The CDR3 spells CASSSRAAQHF. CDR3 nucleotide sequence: TGTGCCAGCAGTTCCCGAGCAGCCCAGCATTTT.

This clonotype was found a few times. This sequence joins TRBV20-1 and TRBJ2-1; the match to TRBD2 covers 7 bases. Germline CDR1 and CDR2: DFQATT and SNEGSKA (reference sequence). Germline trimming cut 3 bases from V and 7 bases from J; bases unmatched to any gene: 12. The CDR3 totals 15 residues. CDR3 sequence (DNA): TGCAGTGCTAGTGGGAGGGGAGGTGTTTTGAATGAGCAGTTCTTC. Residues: CSASGRGGVLNEQFF.

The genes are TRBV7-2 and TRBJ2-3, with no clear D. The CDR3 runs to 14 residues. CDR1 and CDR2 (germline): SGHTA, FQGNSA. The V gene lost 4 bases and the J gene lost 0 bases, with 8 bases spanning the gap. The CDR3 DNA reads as TGTGCCAGCAGCTCTAAAGTGAGCACAGATACGCAGTATTTT. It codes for CASSSKVSTDTQYF.

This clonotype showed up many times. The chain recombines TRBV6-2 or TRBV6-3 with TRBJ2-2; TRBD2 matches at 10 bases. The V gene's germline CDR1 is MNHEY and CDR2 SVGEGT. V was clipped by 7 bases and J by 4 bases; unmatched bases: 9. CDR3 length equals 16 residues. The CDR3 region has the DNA TGTGCCAGCAATAACGGGACTAGCGACGTCACCGGGGAGCTGTTTTTT. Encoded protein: CASNNGTSDVTGELFF.

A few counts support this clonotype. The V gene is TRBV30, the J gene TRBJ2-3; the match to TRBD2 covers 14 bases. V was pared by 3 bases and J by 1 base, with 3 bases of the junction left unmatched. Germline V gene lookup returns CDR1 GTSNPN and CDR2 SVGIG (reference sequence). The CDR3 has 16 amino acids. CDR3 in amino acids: CAWSKGLAGGTDTQYF. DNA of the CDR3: TGTGCCTGGAGCAAGGGACTAGCGGGAGGCACAGATACGCAGTATTTT.

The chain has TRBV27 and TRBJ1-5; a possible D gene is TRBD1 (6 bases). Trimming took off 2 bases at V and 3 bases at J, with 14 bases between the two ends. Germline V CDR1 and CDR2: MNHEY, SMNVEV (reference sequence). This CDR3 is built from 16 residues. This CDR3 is CASSLGRGGDNQPQHF. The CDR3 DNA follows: TGTGCCAGCAGTTTAGGCAGGGGTGGGGACAATCAGCCCCAGCATTTT.

The CDR3 is CASSTQRVGRVVEQFF. The CDR3 nucleotides are TGTGCCAGCAGTACCCAAAGAGTCGGGAGGGTCGTTGAGCAGTTCTTC. The chain recombines TRBV6-2 or TRBV6-3 with TRBJ2-1, with TRBD2 matching 8 bases. The J segment lost 9 bases and the V segment lost 5 bases, leaving 15 bases of the junction unmatched. The length of the CDR3 is 16 residues. The germline CDR1 and CDR2 sequences are MNHEY and SVGEGT.

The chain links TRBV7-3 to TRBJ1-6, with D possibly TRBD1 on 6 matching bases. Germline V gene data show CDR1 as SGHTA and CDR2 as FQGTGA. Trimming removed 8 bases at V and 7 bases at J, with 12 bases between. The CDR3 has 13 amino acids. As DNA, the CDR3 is TGTGCCAGCGCCAGGGGCGCGAATTCACCCCTCCACTTT. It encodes CASARGANSPLHF.

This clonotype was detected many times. CDR3 DNA sequence: TGTGCCAGCAGGGTGCTGGGGGAGGAGACCCAGTACTTC. This translates into CASRVLGEETQYF. The chain couples TRBV12-3 or TRBV12-4 to TRBJ2-5; D may correspond to TRBD1 or TRBD2 (5 bases each). The V end lost 6 bases, the J end lost 5 bases, and 13 bases lay between the germline ends. This CDR3 is 13 amino acids long.

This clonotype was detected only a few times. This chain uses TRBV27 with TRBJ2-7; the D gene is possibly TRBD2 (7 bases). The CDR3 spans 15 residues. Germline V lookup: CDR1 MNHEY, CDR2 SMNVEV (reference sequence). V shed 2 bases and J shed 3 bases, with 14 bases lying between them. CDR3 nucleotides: TGTGCCAGCAGTTTAAAGTGGGGGGGCCTCTACGAGCAGTACTTC. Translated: CASSLKWGGLYEQYF.